This is a list of T cell receptor beta chains from one sample in a study of T cell responses to AZD1222 COVID-19 vaccine. Using immunoSEQ multiplex PCR, the repertoire was profiled, and TCRdb retains in-frame clones only, with some absent. The sample consists of 110,000 or so clones, roughly 90% of them appearing once. The sample in question was peripheral blood, obtained on day 0 of AZD1222 vaccination. These receptors were collected from an adult in good health. Each CDR3 is given with its conserved first and last residue. A D gene is named only where the DNA matches it firmly. Clone size is shown for a subset of rows, as once, few, many or a class of expanded clone.

V gene	J gene	clone size	D gene	CDR3 protein	CDR3 DNA
TRBV7-9	TRBJ2-1	-	TRBD1	CASSLGTGSSYNEQFF	TGTGCCAGCAGCTTAGGGACAGGGAGCTCCTACAATGAGCAGTTCTTC
TRBV2	TRBJ2-1	-	-	CASDDAGGLKNEQFF	TGTGCCAGCGACGATGCCGGGGGCCTGAAAAATGAGCAGTTCTTC
TRBV5-5	TRBJ2-7	-	-	CASSLLPGNLADAYEQYF	TGTGCCAGCAGCTTATTACCGGGAAACCTCGCAGACGCCTACGAGCAGTACTTC
TRBV2	TRBJ1-2	-	-	CASSEDGINGYTF	TGTGCCAGCAGTGAAGATGGAATAAATGGCTACACCTTC
TRBV3-1/TRBV3-2	TRBJ1-6	-	-	CASSRAGGNSPLHF	TGTGCCAGCAGCCGGGCCGGGGGTAATTCACCCCTCCACTTT
TRBV6-6	TRBJ1-2	-	-	CASRDLTSPLGYTF	TGTGCCAGCAGGGATTTGACAAGCCCTCTTGGCTACACCTTC
TRBV19	TRBJ2-1	once	-	CASSTGLLLYNEQFF	TGTGCCAGTAGTACGGGACTGCTTCTCTACAATGAGCAGTTCTTC
TRBV27	TRBJ2-7	-	TRBD2	CASSSLRGGASYEQYF	TGTGCCAGCAGTTCACTAAGGGGAGGGGCTTCCTACGAGCAGTACTTC
TRBV6-5	TRBJ1-5	-	TRBD1	CAGRGGHNQPQHF	TGTGCCGGCAGGGGGGGGCACAATCAGCCCCAGCATTTT
TRBV27	TRBJ1-5	few	TRBD1	CASSPQRGTGGQPQHF	TGTGCCAGCAGCCCTCAACGGGGGACAGGGGGTCAGCCCCAGCATTTT
TRBV23-1	TRBJ1-5	once	-	CARSQVGYSNQPQHF	TGCGCCAGAAGTCAGGTCGGGTATAGCAATCAGCCCCAGCATTTT
TRBV28	TRBJ2-7	-	TRBD2	CASSFAGGLSYEQYF	TGTGCCAGCAGTTTCGCGGGGGGACTTTCCTACGAGCAGTACTTC
TRBV4-2	TRBJ2-2	-	-	CASSQFRGERDTGELFF	TGTGCCAGCAGCCAGTTTCGCGGCGAGCGGGACACCGGGGAGCTGTTTTTT
TRBV10-3	TRBJ1-6	-	TRBD1	CAISGGQFNSPLHF	TGTGCCATCAGTGGGGGACAGTTTAATTCACCCCTCCACTTT
TRBV3-1/TRBV3-2	TRBJ1-1	-	TRBD1	CASSQGGGSQAFF	TGTGCCAGCAGCCAAGGAGGGGGCAGCCAAGCTTTCTTT
TRBV19	TRBJ2-2	-	-	CASSILMGGSNTGELFF	TGTGCCAGTAGTATTTTAATGGGGGGCTCGAACACCGGGGAGCTGTTTTTT
TRBV12-2	TRBJ1-2	once	-	CASRLSGEVYGYTF	TGTGCAAGTCGCTTAAGTGGAGAAGTCTATGGCTACACCTTC
TRBV27	TRBJ1-1	few	-	CASSPWPPFEAFF	TGTGCCAGCAGTCCCTGGCCCCCTTTTGAAGCTTTCTTT
TRBV4-1	TRBJ2-4	-	TRBD1	CASSQVAGQARNIQYF	TGCGCCAGCAGCCAAGTGGCGGGACAGGCCAGAAACATTCAGTACTTC
TRBV5-5	TRBJ2-3	-	-	CASSLDFFTDTQYF	TGTGCCAGCAGCCTGGACTTTTTCACAGATACGCAGTATTTT
TRBV6-2/TRBV6-3	TRBJ1-1	few	-	CASSPSTRNTEAFF	TGTGCCAGCAGTCCCTCGACAAGGAACACTGAAGCTTTCTTT
TRBV7-2	TRBJ2-1	-	-	CASSLAPPQKQFF	TGTGCCAGCAGCTTAGCGCCTCCACAGAAGCAGTTCTTC
TRBV12-3/TRBV12-4	TRBJ2-1	-	-	CASSFFLSNEQFF	TGTGCCAGCAGTTTCTTTCTCTCCAATGAGCAGTTCTTC
TRBV5-8	TRBJ1-1	-	-	CASSLVLPGEAFF	TGTGCCAGCAGCTTGGTCTTGCCAGGGGAAGCTTTCTTT
TRBV13	TRBJ2-5	-	TRBD1	CASSLPLKGARETQYF	TGTGCCAGCAGCTTACCCCTAAAGGGGGCGCGAGAGACCCAGTACTTC
TRBV5-5	TRBJ1-5	-	-	CASSLTDRQPQHF	TGTGCCAGCAGCCTCACTGACCGACAGCCCCAGCATTTT
TRBV6-5	TRBJ1-2	few	TRBD1	CASSYSRQGARGYTF	TGTGCCAGCAGTTACTCACGGCAGGGGGCTCGGGGCTACACCTTC
TRBV15	TRBJ2-5	-	TRBD1	CATRQGTEETQYF	TGTGCCACCAGGCAGGGGACAGAAGAGACCCAGTACTTC
TRBV7-9	TRBJ1-3	-	-	CASNELNSGNTIYF	TGTGCCAGCAATGAGTTAAACTCTGGAAACACCATATATTTT
TRBV5-1	TRBJ1-4	-	TRBD1	CASREGTGAEKLFF	TGCGCCAGCAGGGAGGGGACAGGGGCTGAAAAACTGTTTTTT
TRBV28	TRBJ1-1	-	-	CASSSGLNTEAFF	TGTGCCAGCAGCTCAGGACTCAACACTGAAGCTTTCTTT
TRBV6-1	TRBJ2-7	-	TRBD2	CASSEVWSSGGVSYEQYF	TGTGCCAGCAGTGAAGTTTGGTCTAGCGGGGGGGTTTCCTACGAGCAGTACTTC
TRBV2	TRBJ1-5	-	TRBD1	CASSEGQNGLQPQHF	TGTGCCAGCAGCGAGGGACAGAATGGTCTTCAGCCCCAGCATTTT
TRBV6-5	TRBJ2-7	-	-	CASSYRGQSSYEQYF	TGTGCCAGCAGTTACCGCGGACAGAGCTCCTACGAGCAGTACTTC
TRBV5-1	TRBJ2-5	-	-	CASSLSGSGETQYF	TGCGCCAGCAGCTTGTCGGGGTCCGGAGAGACCCAGTACTTC
TRBV4-1	TRBJ2-1	-	TRBD2	CASSKAQTSGLGYNEQFF	TGCGCCAGCAGCAAAGCCCAGACTAGCGGGCTTGGTTACAATGAGCAGTTCTTC
TRBV27	TRBJ1-6	-	-	CASSLWAPSAPLGSPLHF	TGTGCCAGCAGTTTATGGGCCCCATCAGCACCACTAGGGTCACCCCTCCACTTT
TRBV27	TRBJ2-6	few	-	CASSLLGNSGANVLTF	TGTGCCAGCAGTTTATTGGGGAACTCTGGGGCCAACGTCCTGACTTTC
TRBV2	TRBJ2-1	-	TRBD2	CASSVAGDNEQFF	TGTGCCAGCAGCGTAGCGGGCGACAATGAGCAGTTCTTC
TRBV7-2	TRBJ1-2	-	-	CASSFRDSNYGYTF	TGTGCCAGCAGCTTCCGAGACAGCAACTATGGCTACACCTTC
TRBV6-1	TRBJ1-3	once	-	CASSEYGRGSGNTIYF	TGTGCCAGCAGTGAATATGGCAGGGGTTCTGGAAACACCATATATTTT
TRBV19	TRBJ2-3	-	-	CASSILAFGDGPTDTQYF	TGTGCCAGTAGTATTCTGGCGTTCGGAGACGGCCCCACAGATACGCAGTATTTT
TRBV13	TRBJ1-2	-	TRBD1	CASTHPDRGYYGYTF	TGTGCCAGCACCCACCCCGACAGGGGATACTATGGCTACACCTTC
TRBV28	TRBJ1-6	-	TRBD1	CASSSGTGVSPLHF	TGTGCCAGCAGTTCAGGGACAGGGGTTTCACCCCTCCACTTT
TRBV6-2/TRBV6-3	TRBJ2-1	-	-	CASSFDGYNEQFF	TGTGCCAGCAGTTTTGACGGATACAATGAGCAGTTCTTC
TRBV12-3/TRBV12-4	TRBJ1-2	-	-	CASRRGVGGYTF	TGTGCCAGCAGGAGGGGGGTCGGAGGCTACACCTTC
TRBV11-1	TRBJ2-2	-	TRBD2	CASSLASGSSGTGELFF	TGTGCCAGCAGCTTAGCTAGCGGGAGCTCTGGCACCGGGGAGCTGTTTTTT
TRBV18	TRBJ1-6	-	-	CASSPLGLDSPLHF	TGTGCCAGCTCACCCCTAGGGCTGGATTCACCCCTCCACTTT
TRBV7-2	TRBJ2-7	-	TRBD2	CASSQTLGRAYEQYF	TGTGCCAGCAGCCAAACCCTCGGGAGGGCCTACGAGCAGTACTTC
TRBV28	TRBJ1-4	once	-	CASSLWNGDLPAGEKLFF	TGTGCCAGCAGTTTATGGAATGGGGACCTCCCGGCCGGTGAAAAACTGTTTTTT
TRBV2	TRBJ1-5	-	-	CASKSRGTFVSQPQHF	TGTGCCAGCAAAAGCCGAGGGACATTTGTGAGTCAGCCCCAGCATTTT